The 32 T cell receptor beta chains reported below all come from one sample, sequenced in a study of monozygotic twins with inflammatory bowel disease. TCRdb reprocessed the 5' RACE reads; each CDR3 protein has one entry and no DNA is given. This sample's table reports a few hundred thousand distinct CDR3 sequences. Sequenced sample: blood. The receptors here all came from a human donor with ulcerative colitis or Crohn's disease, or a healthy co-twin of an affected twin (not recorded which).

This sequence joins TRBV11-2 and TRBJ1-2; with no DNA, the TCRdb D assignment of TRBD1 cannot be verified. This CDR3 region has 18 residues. Per the germline V gene, CDR1 is SGHAT and CDR2 is FQNNGV. The CDR3 here is CASSAPGQGRGPNYGYTF.

V usage is TRBV20-1 and J usage is TRBJ2-3; TCRdb reports TRBD2, a call that lacks DNA to check it against. Germline V lookup: CDR1 DFQATT, CDR2 SNEGSKA (reference sequence). This CDR3 comprises 17 residues. The CDR3 is CSASPGLAGGWVDTQYF.

This rearrangement joins TRBV7-2 to TRBJ1-2; TCRdb calls TRBD1, which cannot be checked without DNA. Germline assignment: CDR1 SGHTA and CDR2 FQGNSA. The length of the CDR3 is 15 residues. CDR3 loop: CASSFRGRLNYGYIF. Supplemented by reference TRBV7-2 and TRBJ1-2, the full variable domain reads GAGVSQSPSNKVTEKGKDVELRCDPISGHTALYWYRQSLGQGLEFLIYFQGNSAPDKSGLPSDRFSAERTGGSVSTLTIQRTQQEDSAVYLCASSFRGRLNYGYIFGSGTRLTVV.

The chain carries TRBV5-6 and TRBJ2-7; the D call of TRBD2 rests on TCRdb alone, since no DNA is present to check it. The CDR3 is 17 residues long. Per germline, CDR1 SGHDT and CDR2 YYEEEE. CDR3 protein: CASSSRPGLASTYEQYF.

The chain joins TRBV5-1 to TRBJ2-7; checking the TCRdb D call of TRBD1 is not possible without DNA. This CDR3 region has 15 residues. CDR1 is SGHRS, CDR2 YFSETQ, per germline. CDR3 loop: CASSHTGQGKYEQYF.

V gene TRBV2 combines with J gene TRBJ2-7. Germline V gene lookup returns CDR1 SNHLY and CDR2 FYNNEI. This CDR3 spans 14 amino acids. CDR3 sequence reads: CASSEQPRAYEQYF.

This rearrangement joins TRBV29-1 to TRBJ2-3. Germline V CDR1 and CDR2: SQVTM, ANQGSEA. The CDR3 sequence is 14 residues long. The CDR3 loop is CSVRRQSSTDTQYF.

This chain connects TRBV7-2 to TRBJ2-3; TCRdb names TRBD1, which stays unverified in the absence of DNA. Germline V lookup: CDR1 SGHTA, CDR2 FQGNSA. The CDR3 is 15 residues long. The CDR3 sequence: CASIFGQGGTDTQYF.

CDR3 sequence reads: CASSYSITSVGGEKLFF. V and J are TRBV6-2 or TRBV6-3 and TRBJ1-4. The CDR3 spans 17 residues. Germline V gives CDR1 MNHEY, CDR2 SVGEGT.

The chain is built from TRBV7-2 and TRBJ1-3; TCRdb calls TRBD1, which cannot be checked without DNA. The CDR3 sequence is 15 residues long. Germline V lookup: CDR1 SGHTA, CDR2 FQGNSA. CDR3: CASSLSAGGGNTIYF.

The chain links TRBV5-1 to TRBJ2-7; TCRdb's D call of TRBD1 is untestable without DNA. Germline V gene sequence: CDR1 SGHRS, CDR2 YFSETQ. The CDR3 extends over 15 amino acids. This CDR3 is CASSLHGQGVYEQYF.

This chain connects TRBV7-9 to TRBJ2-1; TCRdb outputs TRBD1, but without DNA this stays unchecked. The CDR3 is made up of 13 amino acids. In germline, CDR1 is SEHNR, CDR2 FQNEAQ (reference sequence). This chain's CDR3 is CASGQGSYNEQFF. Variable domain in full (rest from reference TRBV7-9 and TRBJ2-1): DTGVSQNPRHKITKRGQNVTFRCDPISEHNRLYWYRQTLGQGPEFLTYFQNEAQLEKSRLLSDRFSAERPKGSFSTLEIQRTEQGDSAMYLCASGQGSYNEQFFGPGTRLTVL.

CDR3 amino acids: CSATAGAYNEQFF. V usage is TRBV20-1 and J usage is TRBJ2-1. Germline assignment: CDR1 DFQATT and CDR2 SNEGSKA (reference sequence). There are 13 residues in the CDR3.

The chain uses TRBV27 and TRBJ2-1. CDR3 size: 16 residues. Germline lookup yields CDR1 MNHEY and CDR2 SMNVEV (reference sequence). This chain's CDR3 is CASSLAGVISYNEQFF.

This chain uses TRBV7-2 with TRBJ2-5; TCRdb calls TRBD1, which cannot be checked without DNA. CDR3 length: 15 amino acids. Germline V CDR1 and CDR2: SGHTA, FQGNSA. The CDR3 spells CASSQDKGIKETQYF.

The chain uses TRBV4-1 and TRBJ2-7; TCRdb picks TRBD1, but there is no DNA to check that call. CDR1 and CDR2 (germline): MGHRA, YSYEKL. This CDR3 region has 17 residues. CDR3 residues: CASSLLTGTGGGYEQYF.

The rearrangement links TRBV29-1 to TRBJ2-7; TCRdb picks TRBD2, but there is no DNA to check that call. The CDR3 has 17 residues. CDR1 is SQVTM and CDR2 is ANQGSEA in the germline V gene. The CDR3 is CSAGGSVGGKFSYEQYF.

The chain has TRBV5-1 and TRBJ2-3; TCRdb picks TRBD2, but there is no DNA to check that call. Per germline, CDR1 SGHRS and CDR2 YFSETQ. This CDR3 contains 16 residues. The CDR3 sequence: CASSPGLAGSTDTQYF.

V is TRBV7-2 and J is TRBJ1-2. CDR1 is SGHTA and CDR2 is FQGNSA in the germline V gene. The CDR3 runs 11 residues. The CDR3 sequence is CASSLGIRYTF.

This sequence joins TRBV7-8 and TRBJ2-1; TCRdb lists TRBD2, though no DNA is available to test this call. Per germline, CDR1 SGHVS and CDR2 FQNEAQ. The CDR3 totals 16 residues. CDR3: CASRYRGGLDGNEQFF. The whole variable domain, filled in from reference TRBV7-8 and TRBJ2-1, reads GAGVSQSPRYKVAKRGQDVALRCDPISGHVSLFWYQQALGQGPEFLTYFQNEAQLDKSGLPSDRFFAERPEGSVSTLKIQRTQQEDSAVYLCASRYRGGLDGNEQFFGPGTRLTVL.

V usage is TRBV18 and J usage is TRBJ1-6; TCRdb proposes TRBD1, but this gene call is untestable without DNA. The CDR3 totals 18 residues. Germline V gene sequence: CDR1 KGHSH, CDR2 LQKENI. Here the CDR3 reads CASSPPSSGGLSEVSLHF.

The J gene is TRBJ2-2, the V gene TRBV6-2 or TRBV6-3; the D call of TRBD2 rests on TCRdb alone, since no DNA is present to check it. Germline V gene sequence: CDR1 MNHEY, CDR2 SVGEGT. This CDR3 has 15 residues. The CDR3 protein is CASRLLAANTGELFF.

The chain joins TRBV5-1 to TRBJ1-1. The germline V gene has CDR1 SGHRS and CDR2 YFSETQ. There are 15 residues in the CDR3. The CDR3 region is CASSSLEGGNTEAFF.

V is TRBV7-2 and J is TRBJ2-5; TCRdb outputs TRBD1, but without DNA this stays unchecked. Per the germline V gene, CDR1 is SGHTA and CDR2 is FQGNSA. The CDR3 is made up of 13 amino acids. The CDR3 region is CATGEGLGETQYF.

The chain is built from TRBV7-3 and TRBJ2-3. There are 15 residues in the CDR3. Looked up from germline, CDR1 is SGHTA and CDR2 is FQGTGA. The chain's CDR3 is CASSLTRTNTDTQYF. Supplemented by reference TRBV7-3 and TRBJ2-3, the full variable domain reads GAGVSQTPSNKVTEKGKYVELRCDPISGHTALYWYRQSLGQGPEFLIYFQGTGAADDSGLPNDRFFAVRPEGSVSTLKIQRTERGDSAVYLCASSLTRTNTDTQYFGPGTRLTVL.

V usage is TRBV20-1 and J usage is TRBJ2-7; TCRdb names TRBD1, which stays unverified in the absence of DNA. The CDR3 runs 16 residues. CDR1 DFQATT and CDR2 SNEGSKA come from the germline V gene (reference sequence). Here the CDR3 reads CSARPPDRVLTYEQYF.

This rearrangement joins TRBV20-1 to TRBJ2-7; TCRdb's D gene call, TRBD1, goes unchecked for lack of DNA. Germline V gene data show CDR1 as DFQATT and CDR2 as SNEGSKA (reference sequence). This CDR3 comprises 14 residues. This chain's CDR3 is CSARQGAVFYEQYF.

The rearrangement uses TRBV5-1 and TRBJ1-5; TCRdb selects TRBD1, and the lack of DNA leaves this call unchecked. The CDR3 has 16 amino acids. CDR1 SGHRS and CDR2 YFSETQ come from the germline V gene. The CDR3 loop is CASSIGQGEAGQPQHF. Supplemented by reference TRBV5-1 and TRBJ1-5, the full variable domain reads KAGVTQTPRYLIKTRGQQVTLSCSPISGHRSVSWYQQTPGQGLQFLFEYFSETQRNKGNFPGRFSGRQFSNSRSEMNVSTLELGDSALYLCASSIGQGEAGQPQHFGDGTRLSIL.

This chain joins TRBV28 and TRBJ2-5; TCRdb picks TRBD1, but there is no DNA to check that call. Germline assignment: CDR1 MDHEN and CDR2 SYDVKM. The CDR3 runs 13 residues. The CDR3 sequence: CASSPGGTETQYF.

The rearrangement joins TRBV7-9 to TRBJ2-1; TCRdb designates TRBD2, a call that cannot be tested without DNA. Germline V gene data show CDR1 as SEHNR and CDR2 as FQNEAQ (reference sequence). This CDR3 has 17 amino acids. CDR3: CASSSRLGLAGKDEQFF.

The chain uses TRBV18 and TRBJ2-1; there is no DNA to check the TCRdb D call of TRBD1. The germline gives CDR1 KGHSH, CDR2 LQKENI. This CDR3 has 15 residues. The CDR3 reads CASSPRDNSYNEQFF.

The V gene is TRBV6-2 or TRBV6-3, the J gene TRBJ2-3; the TCRdb D gene call, TRBD1, has no DNA to confirm it. Germline V gives CDR1 MNHEY, CDR2 SVGEGT. There are 13 residues in the CDR3. CDR3 sequence: CASNGHLTDTQYF.